This note documents a single TCR beta chain sequence. This sample is part of a study of blood T cell repertoires in COVID-19. Study as a whole: From T cells, B-cell-depleted T cells, or PBMCs came the material, which was cDNA or gDNA.

The CDR3 runs to 14 residues. Trimming pared 3 bases from V and 6 bases from J, leaving 15 bases between. CDR1 is SGHNT, CDR2 YYREEE, per germline (reference sequence). Using immunoSEQ multiplex PCR, the repertoire was profiled, and TCRdb retains in-frame clones only, with some absent. The data show 40,000 to 45,000 clones, roughly 89% seen once. The specimen sequenced was peripheral blood. This chain links TRBV5-4 with TRBJ1-2, with D perhaps TRBD1 (5 bases). The receptor was isolated from a man in his fifties or sixties with active COVID-19. CDR3 in amino acids: CASSSTRGRDGYTF. The CDR3 DNA reads as TGTGCCAGCAGCTCCACGCGGGGCCGGGATGGCTACACCTTC.